Below are 32 T cell receptor beta chains sequenced from a single sample in a study of T cell responses to AZD1222 COVID-19 vaccine. Profiled with immunoSEQ multiplex PCR; TCRdb holds only in-frame clones, not every one. Counted here are approximately 150,000 clones, approximately 90% occurring once; the ten biggest clones make up approximately 4.8%. Source: peripheral blood, taken on day 0 of AZD1222 vaccination. These receptors were taken from an adult in good health.

This sequence joins TRBV19 and TRBJ2-3; 8 bases map to TRBD1. The CDR3 contains 17 residues. The germline CDR1 and CDR2 sequences are LNHDA and SQIVND (reference sequence). J lost 0 bases, V lost 3 bases, and 8 bases had no gene match. CDR3: CASSIVGQVRSTDTQYF. The CDR3, as DNA: TGTGCCAGTAGTATCGTGGGACAGGTTCGAAGCACAGATACGCAGTATTTT.

The chain couples TRBV6-5 to TRBJ2-2, with D tentatively TRBD1 (6 bases). CDR1 and CDR2 from the germline V gene are MNHEY and SVGAGI. This CDR3 is 13 amino acids long. The V end was cut by 8 bases, the J end by 8 bases, with 15 bases between. The CDR3 loop reads CASRRTDSGELFF. CDR3 nucleotide sequence: TGTGCCAGCCGGAGGACAGACTCGGGGGAGCTGTTTTTT.

This clone was counted a single time. This chain connects TRBV5-1 to TRBJ2-1, with 11 bases identical to TRBD2. Germline-derived CDR1 and CDR2 are SGHRS and YFSETQ. J gave up 8 bases and V 4 bases, and 8 bases lay outside the gene matches. This CDR3 is 15 amino acids long. The CDR3 loop reads CASSTTSGSFDEQFF. CDR3 nucleotides: TGCGCCAGCAGCACAACTAGCGGGAGTTTTGATGAGCAGTTCTTC.

This rearrangement joins TRBV18 to TRBJ2-3; weak D call: TRBD2 (5 bases). The germline V gene has CDR1 KGHSH and CDR2 LQKENI. The V gene lost 3 bases and the J gene lost 1 base, with 11 bases spanning the gap. The CDR3 consists of 15 residues. Here the CDR3 reads CASSPALEGTDTQYF. CDR3 sequence (DNA): TGTGCCAGCTCACCCGCACTAGAGGGCACAGATACGCAGTATTTT.

This rearrangement joins TRBV7-2 to TRBJ2-5, with TRBD2 identical over 7 bases. The trim removed 4 bases at V and 1 base at J, leaving 6 bases unmatched. The CDR3 consists of 15 residues. The germline V gene encodes CDR1 SGHTA and CDR2 FQGNSA. The CDR3 nucleotides read TGTGCCAGCAGCTCCCTTAGCGGGCGCCAAGAGACCCAGTACTTC. Its translation is CASSSLSGRQETQYF.

This chain's CDR3 is CASSSDRVTEKLFF. The DNA for the CDR3 is TGTGCCAGCAGCTCGGACAGGGTAACTGAAAAACTGTTTTTT. The chain employs TRBV7-9 and TRBJ1-4, with TRBD1 identical over 8 bases. This CDR3 is 14 amino acids long. CDR1 is SEHNR and CDR2 is FQNEAQ in the germline V gene (reference sequence). J was trimmed by 7 bases and V by 4 bases; bases with no gene match: 5.

This clone was counted a single time. The chain recombines TRBV10-2 with TRBJ2-1, with 11 bases that match TRBD2. Trimming at V came to 7 bases and at J to 8 bases, leaving 7 bases not matched to a gene. This CDR3 is built from 14 residues. Looked up from germline, CDR1 is WSHSY and CDR2 is SAAADI. The CDR3 reads CASIPLAGEYEQFF. The CDR3 DNA is TGCGCCAGCATTCCACTAGCGGGAGAATATGAGCAGTTCTTC.

This clone was seen more than once but under ten times. The V gene is TRBV6-6, the J gene TRBJ1-1; D perhaps matches TRBD1 (5 bases). Germline loops: CDR1 MNHNY, CDR2 SVGAGI (reference sequence). V was pared by 6 bases and J by 3 bases, with 14 bases between. This CDR3 has 14 residues. CDR3 sequence: CASRPGRVDTEAFF. Here the CDR3 DNA reads TGTGCCAGCAGGCCGGGACGGGTAGACACTGAAGCTTTCTTT.

V and J are TRBV5-4 and TRBJ1-3; TRBD1 matches 9 bases. V lost 3 bases, J lost 1 base, and 8 bases stayed unmatched. This CDR3 region has 17 residues. Germline V CDR1 and CDR2: SGHNT, YYREEE (reference sequence). CDR3 residues: CASSSASDRGSGNTIYF. The CDR3 region has the DNA TGTGCCAGCAGCTCCGCCTCGGACAGGGGTTCTGGAAACACCATATATTTT.

The chain links TRBV18 to TRBJ2-2; 8 positions match TRBD1. CDR3 size: 15 residues. Trimming cost V 3 bases and J 4 bases; bases outside gene matches: 4. Germline values: CDR1 KGHSH, CDR2 LQKENI. CDR3 protein: CASSPLTGGTGELFF. CDR3 in DNA: TGTGCCAGCTCACCCTTAACAGGGGGCACCGGGGAGCTGTTTTTT.

This rearrangement joins TRBV3-1 (or the pseudogene TRBV3-2) to TRBJ2-5, with TRBD2 as a possible D gene (6 bases). This CDR3 contains 15 residues. Trimming pared 4 bases from V and 5 bases from J, leaving 17 bases between. Germline CDR1 reads LGHDT; CDR2 reads YNNKEL (reference sequence). The CDR3: CASSLFLAAGETQYF. In DNA form, the CDR3 reads TGTGCCAGCAGCCTCTTCTTAGCGGCCGGGGAGACCCAGTACTTC.

The chain carries TRBV24-1 and TRBJ2-3; D is ambiguous. The CDR3 has 15 residues. V dropped 0 bases and J dropped 1 base, with 7 bases sitting between them. CDR1 KGHDR and CDR2 SFDVKD come from the germline V gene. This CDR3 is CATSDLGQGTDTQYF. Written as DNA, the CDR3 is TGTGCCACCAGTGATTTGGGTCAGGGCACAGATACGCAGTATTTT.

This chain connects TRBV13 to TRBJ2-7; TRBD2 is a possible D gene (5 bases). Germline V gene lookup returns CDR1 PRHDT and CDR2 FYEKMQ (reference sequence). V was cut by 1 base and J by 2 bases, with 9 bases left in between. The CDR3 runs to 14 residues. The CDR3 sequence is CASSLEGEPYEQYF. CDR3 DNA sequence: TGTGCCAGCAGCTTAGAGGGAGAACCCTACGAGCAGTACTTC.

This clone has just one count. The chain uses TRBV27 and TRBJ2-5, with 9 bases fitting TRBD2. This CDR3 is 15 amino acids long. Germline V gene sequence: CDR1 MNHEY, CDR2 SMNVEV (reference sequence). Trimming took 5 bases from V and 5 from J; bases not matched to a gene: 9. In DNA, the CDR3 is TGTGCCAGCAGTCCGACCGGGACTAGCTGGGAGACCCAGTACTTC. Protein product: CASSPTGTSWETQYF.

This chain connects TRBV24-1 to TRBJ2-1; 10 bases are a match to TRBD1. This CDR3 spans 16 amino acids. Trimming cost V 4 bases and J 3 bases; bases outside gene matches: 5. CDR1 is KGHDR, CDR2 SFDVKD, per germline. The chain's CDR3 is CATSDLTGGSYNEQFF. The CDR3 DNA reads TGTGCCACCAGTGACCTGACAGGGGGCAGCTACAATGAGCAGTTCTTC.

The J gene is TRBJ1-5, the V gene TRBV6-1, with TRBD1 identical over 7 bases. V was clipped by 2 bases and J by 6 bases; unmatched bases: 10. Looked up from germline, CDR1 is MNHNS and CDR2 is SASEGT. The CDR3 covers 16 residues. The CDR3 DNA reads as TGTGCCAGCAGTGAAAGAGGGGGCGGAAGGGTTCAGCCCCAGCATTTT. Protein product: CASSERGGGRVQPQHF.

This clone was observed a few times. V gene TRBV7-3 combines with J gene TRBJ2-3; D gene ambiguous. This CDR3 is built from 13 residues. The V end lost 5 bases, the J end lost 0 bases, and 6 bases lay between the germline ends. Germline assignment: CDR1 SGHTA and CDR2 FQGTGA. The CDR3 nucleotides read TGTGCCAGCAGCCCCGGAAGCACAGATACGCAGTATTTT. It encodes CASSPGSTDTQYF.

The chain combines TRBV5-1 with TRBJ1-1, with D perhaps matching TRBD1 (5 bases). The V end lost 5 bases, the J end lost 0 bases, and 11 bases lay between the germline ends. The CDR3 has 14 amino acids. The germline V gene encodes CDR1 SGHRS and CDR2 YFSETQ. CDR3 DNA sequence: TGCGCCAGCAGGGAATGGGGCGTGAACACTGAAGCTTTCTTT. The encoded protein is CASREWGVNTEAFF. Full variable domain (remainder filled in from reference TRBV5-1 and TRBJ1-1): KAGVTQTPRYLIKTRGQQVTLSCSPISGHRSVSWYQQTPGQGLQFLFEYFSETQRNKGNFPGRFSGRQFSNSRSEMNVSTLELGDSALYLCASREWGVNTEAFFGQGTRLTVV.

This clone was recorded once. This sequence joins TRBV5-1 and TRBJ2-3; D might be TRBD2 (5 bases). CDR3 size: 15 residues. V was clipped by 0 bases and J by 2 bases, with 10 bases between them. CDR1 and CDR2 from the germline V gene are SGHRS and YFSETQ. This CDR3 is CASSLEAGITDTQYF. As DNA, the CDR3 is TGCGCCAGCAGCTTGGAAGCCGGGATCACAGATACGCAGTATTTT.

This clone was detected ten times or more. Here the CDR3 DNA reads TGTGCCAGCAGTCCCCTCCCACGCATGACAGCCTCTAACTATGGCTACACCTTC. Its protein is CASSPLPRMTASNYGYTF. V gene TRBV6-6 combines with J gene TRBJ1-2, with a tentative D call TRBD1 (5 bases). CDR1 is MNHNY and CDR2 is SVGAGI in the germline V gene (reference sequence). V was trimmed by 5 bases and J by 0 bases, leaving 22 bases between them. CDR3 length equals 18 residues.

This chain uses TRBV11-3 with TRBJ2-5; tentatively, D is TRBD1 or TRBD2 (5 bases each). Trimming took 3 bases from V and 2 from J, leaving 10 bases between them. Per the germline V gene, CDR1 is SGHNT and CDR2 is YENEEA. The CDR3 is 14 residues long. Here the CDR3 reads CASSFRGVQETQYF. CDR3 nucleotide sequence: TGTGCCAGCAGCTTCCGGGGCGTGCAAGAGACCCAGTACTTC.

The chain combines TRBV27 with TRBJ2-1; the match to TRBD2 covers 13 bases. With V trimmed by 5 bases and J by 3 bases, 1 base remained unmatched. CDR3 length: 15 residues. The V gene's germline CDR1 is MNHEY and CDR2 SMNVEV (reference sequence). The CDR3 DNA reads as TGTGCCAGCAGTCGGACTAGCGGGAGCTACAATGAGCAGTTCTTC. This encodes CASSRTSGSYNEQFF.

The chain uses TRBV30 and TRBJ1-5; TRBD1 agrees at 9 bases. CDR3 length: 17 amino acids. Per the germline V gene, CDR1 is GTSNPN and CDR2 is SVGIG (reference sequence). J was trimmed by 5 bases and V by 2 bases; bases with no gene match: 13. CDR3 region: CAWSQRVGTGFYQPQHF. In DNA, the CDR3 is TGTGCCTGGAGTCAAAGGGTCGGGACAGGGTTCTATCAGCCCCAGCATTTT.

This sequence joins TRBV11-3 and TRBJ2-1; 11 positions agree with TRBD2. Looked up from germline, CDR1 is SGHNT and CDR2 is YENEEA. J gave up 4 bases and V 5 bases, and 4 bases lay outside the gene matches. This CDR3 region has 15 residues. The DNA of the CDR3 is TGTGCCAGCAGCCTTGGGACTAGCGGTTACAATGAGCAGTTCTTC. This sequence encodes CASSLGTSGYNEQFF.

The rearrangement joins TRBV2 to TRBJ1-2; D is perhaps TRBD1 (6 bases). Germline V gene lookup returns CDR1 SNHLY and CDR2 FYNNEI. The CDR3 sequence is 15 residues long. The V gene lost 1 base and the J gene lost 3 bases, with 12 bases spanning the gap. The chain's CDR3 is CASSEGRGAHYGYTF. The CDR3 nucleotides are TGTGCCAGCAGTGAAGGGCGGGGGGCACACTATGGCTACACCTTC.

DNA for the CDR3: TGTGCCAGCCGGGAGACATTTTTATCACCCCTCCACTTT. This translates into CASRETFLSPLHF. The V and J genes are TRBV27 and TRBJ1-6; D is unclear. Germline CDR1 reads MNHEY; CDR2 reads SMNVEV (reference sequence). Trimming removed 8 bases at V and 10 bases at J, with 15 bases between. The length of the CDR3 is 13 residues.

This chain joins TRBV7-9 and TRBJ1-2; D ambiguous. Trimming pared 5 bases from V and 2 bases from J, leaving 12 bases between. This CDR3 region has 14 residues. Germline V lookup: CDR1 SEHNR, CDR2 FQNEAQ (reference sequence). The CDR3: CASSPGWLNYGYTF. For the CDR3, the DNA is TGTGCCAGCAGCCCGGGGTGGCTCAACTATGGCTACACCTTC.

In DNA form, the CDR3 reads TGCGCCAGCAGCCAAGAAGGACCGGGAGGGCAAGAGACCCAGTACTTC. Its protein is CASSQEGPGGQETQYF. V gene TRBV4-3 combines with J gene TRBJ2-5; TRBD2 matches 8 bases. The CDR3 totals 16 residues. Trimming cost V 0 bases and J 2 bases; bases outside gene matches: 5. The germline V gene encodes CDR1 LGHNA and CDR2 YSLEER.

The gene calls are TRBV24-1 and TRBJ2-3; 13 nucleotides agree with TRBD2. Trimming took 9 bases from V and 2 from J; bases not matched to a gene: 4. Germline values: CDR1 KGHDR, CDR2 SFDVKD. The CDR3 runs to 15 residues. CDR3 in amino acids: CATAGLAGNTDTQYF. In DNA, the CDR3 is TGTGCCACCGCGGGACTAGCGGGAAACACAGATACGCAGTATTTT.

The CDR3 loop reads CASSLDRAGSYTF. CDR3 in DNA: TGTGCCAGCAGCTTGGACAGAGCCGGTAGCTACACCTTC. This rearrangement joins TRBV5-6 to TRBJ1-2, with D hard to call. Germline CDR1 SGHDT, CDR2 YYEEEE. Trimming stripped 0 bases from V and 9 bases from J, with 12 bases between. CDR3 length equals 13 residues.

V usage is TRBV12-5 and J usage is TRBJ2-7; D gene unclear. This CDR3 is built from 12 residues. Deletions cut 7 bases from V and 3 bases from J, with 10 bases between. The germline gives CDR1 LGHNT, CDR2 FRNRAP. CDR3 nucleotides: TGTGCTAGTGCCCAGGAATTCTACGAGCAGTACTTC. It encodes CASAQEFYEQYF.

This sequence joins TRBV29-1 and TRBJ1-4; weak D call: TRBD1 (6 bases). CDR1 SQVTM and CDR2 ANQGSEA come from the germline V gene. The V gene lost 6 bases and the J gene lost 5 bases, with 16 bases spanning the gap. The CDR3 spans 14 residues. CDR3 sequence reads: CSVREGRGNEKLFF. The CDR3 DNA is TGCAGCGTCCGGGAGGGAAGGGGGAATGAAAAACTGTTTTTT.